This TCR beta chain is from a study of glioma-infiltrating T cells after dendritic cell vaccination. Study-level findings and limits: Patients with more pretreatment TILs had longer time to progression and survival.

The CDR3 runs to 14 residues. CDR1 and CDR2 from the germline V gene are MNHNS and SASEGT. Trimming removed 5 bases from V and 0 bases from J; junction bases left unmatched: 2. TCRB CDR3 was amplified from 2 ug genomic DNA or less. The PCR used 60 V beta and 13 J beta primers. The method was immunoSEQ multiplex PCR; TCRdb's version includes in-frame clones alone and lacks a portion of them. Altogether some 73,000 clones are present, about four fifths being singletons, with the ten largest covering under 2.5%. No glioblastoma patient carried an isocitrate dehydrogenase mutation. As concerns this clone: Antigen unknown.

Sequenced here: blood, sampled before dendritic cell vaccination. The sequence derives from a human donor with glioblastoma. The chain joins TRBV6-1 to TRBJ1-2; 8 bases line up with TRBD1. This chain's CDR3 is CASSLDRANYGYTF. CDR3 coding DNA: TGTGCCAGCAGTTTGGACAGGGCTAACTATGGCTACACCTTC.